Detailed here is one TCR beta chain. As yet, its antigen is unknown. The CDR3 consists of 15 residues. Looked up from germline, CDR1 is MNHEY and CDR2 is SVGAGI. V lost 1 base and J lost 3; bases outside the gene matches: 4. This record belongs to a study of T cell responses to AZD1222 COVID-19 vaccine. Findings and caveats of the study: Along spike, vaccine-associated CD4 TCRs were found throughout, with dominance at 160-218 and 743-854. At baseline, seropositivity was found in only a handful of AZD1222 recipients. Vaccination with two AZD1222 doses was followed by a rise in Spike-specific TCR breadth and depth. The sample set comprised mostly white British donors with more females, and clonal diversity was possibly underestimated.

Sequenced by immunoSEQ multiplex PCR; TCRdb stores in-frame clones only, minus some. The repertoire holds about 99,000 clones, with approximately 88% as singletons. This chain joins TRBV6-5 and TRBJ2-7, with TRBD1 matching 9 bases. This specimen consisted of peripheral blood, obtained on day 0 of AZD1222 vaccination. The source is an adult in good health. The CDR3, as DNA: TGTGCCAGCAGTTACTTGACAGGGGGTGGCTACGAGCAGTACTTC. It encodes CASSYLTGGGYEQYF.